This TCR beta chain came from a study of regulatory T cells in long-lasting Graves disease (dated by TCRdb to the early 2020s). About the study as a whole: Antithyroid drugs had been taken for less than 3 months by newly diagnosed Graves' disease patients. Patients with persistent Graves' disease were compared with patients with newly diagnosed Graves' disease using TCR sequencing and RNA sequencing of peripheral blood. The study took place in China and was registered as a clinical trial. A total of about 35 samples underwent TCR sequencing: 13 from persistent and about 20 from newly diagnosed Graves' disease patients. Results the study describes overall, beyond this receptor: The study examined only peripheral blood because the primary lesion, thyroid tissue, could not be accessed. Persistent patients shared more public clonotypes among themselves (approximately 2,500) than newly diagnosed patients did (more than 950). Sequencing and analysis were limited to the TCR beta chain. The small sample size was acknowledged by the authors as a limitation that may reduce accuracy. Compared with newly diagnosed patients, persistent Graves' disease patients had lower TCR Shannon entropy and fewer highly expanded clones, which suggests clonal expansion. TRBV28, TRBJ1-2 and TRBJ2-5 were preferentially used in persistent disease, while TRBV20-1 and TRBJ2-1 were favored in newly diagnosed disease.

Receptors were amplified or captured by multiplex PCR. The instrument was an Illumina HiSeq 4000. TCR beta libraries were built with iRepertoire HTBI primers and Arm-PCR amplification of CDR3 regions. Before sequencing, the PCR products went through gel purification. In the paper's pipeline: Across samples, roughly 60 TRBV and 13 to 15 TRBJ segments were identified and used for gene usage analysis of CDR3 amino acid clonotypes. Filtered high-quality paired reads were merged into contigs using COPE and FqMerger. BLAST was used to align contigs to IMGT TRBV, TRBD and TRBJ reference genes, with CDR3 defined following IMGT. Clonotypes above 0.1% frequency were classified as highly expanded clones. Shannon entropy served as the measure of repertoire diversity, while the Gini coefficient captured V-J evenness. Clonotypes shared by more than one individual were considered public. Through fastp at Q25 and MiXCR, TCRdb rebuilt clones from the public reads, retaining in-frame beta chains. Entries that share a CDR3 protein sequence are merged under the most common genes and DNA. The V and J calls and clone size are TCRdb's, not the authors'. Within this sample are over 450,000 distinct CDR3 sequences, with approximately 12% of them counted one time only. Of the sample, around 9.3% is held by the ten largest clones.

There are 17 amino acids in the CDR3, from cysteine to phenylalanine inclusive. The only DNA kept is the CDR3, 51 bases in frame from the first base. CDR1 is given as GTSNPN and CDR2 as SVGIG, both from the germline V gene (reference sequence). The trim is 0 bases for V and 0 bases for J, with a gap of 17 bases between the germline ends. This clonotype appeared many times. This clone's antigen is unknown. No quality values exist for individual bases; no much larger clone is one base distant. This sample's time point label indicates: newly diagnosed GD, antithyroid drugs for less than 3 months. RNA was extracted from PBMCs in TRIzol for both TCR sequencing and RNA sequencing. The diagnosis of Graves' disease was made according to American Thyroid Association guidelines. Patients were recruited from an endocrinology department in Xi'an, China. Each patient gave approximately 8.8 milliliters of peripheral blood, collected in an EDTA anticoagulant tube. PBMCs were isolated by Ficoll Paque Plus density gradient separation without further T cell sorting. An Agilent 2100 Bioanalyzer and agarose gel were used to check RNA quality, and a NanoDrop 2000 was used to measure RNA concentration.

These sequences were also reported in another study, on T cells in Graves' hyperthyroidism and ophthalmopathy. According to the second study: Stable Graves' hyperthyroidism was defined as no progression to ophthalmopathy during 18 months of follow-up. Hyperthyroidism patients were aged 18 to 65 years and newly diagnosed, with disease duration of less than 2 months. Any patient with an uncontrolled infection, another autoimmune disease, pregnancy or lactation was excluded. Diagnoses relied on clinical symptoms, serum thyroxine and TRAb, thyroid ultrasound and orbital computed tomography. The first round of RT-PCR for the TCR CDR3 was performed with the HTBI primer set and the Qiagen OneStep RT-PCR kit. Most expanded thyroid clonotypes (frequency above 0.001) were also detected in blood, a finding suggesting that blood repertoires may reflect thyroid immune responses. Ophthalmopathy was separated from stable hyperthyroidism by a 13 V-J signature model, with just over 85% sensitivity and about 81% specificity obtained in cross-validation and 80%/75% obtained in testing. In validation, the model predicted progression to ophthalmopathy a median of roughly 6.1 months before onset, with about 67% sensitivity and roughly 72% specificity. TCR V-J signatures able to tell the groups apart were searched for in a discovery cohort of 100 patients, of whom more than 40 had Graves' ophthalmopathy and about 60 had stable Graves' hyperthyroidism. Prospective prediction of ophthalmopathy was tested in an independent validation cohort consisting of about 20 hyperthyroidism patients and over 15 patients who later progressed to ophthalmopathy. The approximately 90 discovery patients were divided at random into training and test sets in a 7:3 ratio. In six Graves' hyperthyroidism patients, the study also compared T-cell repertoires from thyroid tissue with T-cell repertoires from blood. After blood sampling, hyperthyroidism patients were treated with methimazole at a starting dose of 30 mg daily, and ophthalmopathy patients were treated with high-dose intravenous methylprednisolone. Libraries were constructed in a second round of multiplex PCR, after which size selection and purification were carried out. Paired-end sequencing of the libraries was performed with 100 bp reads on an Illumina HiSeq2000. SOAPnuke was used to process the raw data, with reads discarded if the reads contained adapters or uncalled bases, had a mean Phred below 15, or lacked an exact constant-primer or identifier match. COPE v1.2.5 was used to merge the high-quality paired reads, and each unique nucleotide sequence was defined as a clonotype. MiTCR v1.1 was used to align clonotypes to the IMGT TRBV, TRBD and TRBJ reference segments. The analysis included only V-J combinations with a frequency above 0.0001, which together covered 99% to 99.2% of the repertoires. A TCS score was defined as the ratio of F50 (clonal expansion) to E x V (chaos), with BLOSUM62-based TCRdist applied between CDR3 peptides within each V-J. Welch's t-statistics and random forest reduced 500 to 650 V-J features to 13, which were used in a naive Bayes classifier (R e1071). Sample size was not statistically predetermined, and investigators were not blinded to group allocation. According to the paper, TCR Vbeta CDR3 sequencing was carried out on 135 peripheral blood samples, which came from more than 40 ophthalmopathy, approximately 72 hyperthyroidism and approximately 17 progressor patients.

This receptor was obtained from a woman in her 30s with Graves disease. Donor details come from another sample of the same person, matched by shared clones. The material was peripheral blood mononuclear cells (PBMCs), obtained at new diagnosis, from a patient treated with antithyroid drugs. Recombination joined TRBV30 with TRBJ1-1, with no D gene named confidently. In nucleotides, the sequence is TGTGCCTGGAGTGTACGGGTGGGGTTGCTCATGAACACTGAAGCTTTCTTT. Its product reads: CAWSVRVGLLMNTEAFF.